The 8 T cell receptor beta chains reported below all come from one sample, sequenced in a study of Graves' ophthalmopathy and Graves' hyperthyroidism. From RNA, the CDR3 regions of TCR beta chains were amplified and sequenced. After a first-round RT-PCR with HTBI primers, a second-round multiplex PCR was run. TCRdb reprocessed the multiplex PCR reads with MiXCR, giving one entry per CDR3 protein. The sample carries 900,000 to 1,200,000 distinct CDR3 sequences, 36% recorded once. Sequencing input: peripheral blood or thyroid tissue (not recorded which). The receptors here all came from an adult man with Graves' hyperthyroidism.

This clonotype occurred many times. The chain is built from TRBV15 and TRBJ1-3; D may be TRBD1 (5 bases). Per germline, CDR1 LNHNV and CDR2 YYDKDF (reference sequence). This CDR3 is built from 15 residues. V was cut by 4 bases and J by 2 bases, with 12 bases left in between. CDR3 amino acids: CATSTGPLTGNTIYF. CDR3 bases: TGTGCCACCAGCACAGGGCCCTTAACTGGAAACACCATATATTTT.

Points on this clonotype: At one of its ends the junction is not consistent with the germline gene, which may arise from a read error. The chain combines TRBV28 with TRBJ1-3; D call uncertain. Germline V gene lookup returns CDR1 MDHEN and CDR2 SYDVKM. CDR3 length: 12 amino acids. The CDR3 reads CASSFVGHTIYF. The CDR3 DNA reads TGTGCCAGCAGTTTCGTTGGACACACCATATATTTT.

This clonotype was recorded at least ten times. The CDR3 DNA is TGTGCCATCAAACAGGGCGCTATGAACACTGAAGCTTTCTTT. Protein product: CAIKQGAMNTEAFF. The V and J genes are TRBV10-3 and TRBJ1-1; TRBD1 is a possible D gene (6 bases). Germline V gene lookup returns CDR1 ENHRY and CDR2 SYGVKD. V was shortened by 7 bases and J by 0 bases, with 12 bases between the two germline ends. The CDR3 runs 14 residues.

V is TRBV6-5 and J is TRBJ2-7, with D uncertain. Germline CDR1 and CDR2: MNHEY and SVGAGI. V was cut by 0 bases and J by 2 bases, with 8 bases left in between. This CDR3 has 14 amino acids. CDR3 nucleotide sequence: TGTGCCAGCAGTTACTCGTCTGGGACCTACGAGCAGTACTTC. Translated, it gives CASSYSSGTYEQYF.

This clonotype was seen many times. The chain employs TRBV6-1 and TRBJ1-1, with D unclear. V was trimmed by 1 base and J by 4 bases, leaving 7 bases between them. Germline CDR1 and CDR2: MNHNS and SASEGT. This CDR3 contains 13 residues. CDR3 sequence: CASSEGRGTEAFF. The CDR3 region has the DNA TGTGCCAGCAGTGAAGGTCGGGGCACTGAAGCTTTCTTT.

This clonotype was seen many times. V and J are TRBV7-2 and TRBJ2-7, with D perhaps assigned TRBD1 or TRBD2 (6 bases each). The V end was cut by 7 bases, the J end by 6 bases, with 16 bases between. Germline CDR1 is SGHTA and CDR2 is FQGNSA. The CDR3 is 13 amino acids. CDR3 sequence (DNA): TGTGCCAGCAACTGGGGGGCCCTAGGCGAGCAGTACTTC. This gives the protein CASNWGALGEQYF.

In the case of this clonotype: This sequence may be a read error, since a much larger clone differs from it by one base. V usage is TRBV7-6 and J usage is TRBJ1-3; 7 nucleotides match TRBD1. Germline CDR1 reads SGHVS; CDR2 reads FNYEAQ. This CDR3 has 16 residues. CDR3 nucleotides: TGTGCCAGCAGCTTATTTGTTCCAGGGGGTGGAGACACCATATATTTT. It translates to CASSLFVPGGGDTIYF.

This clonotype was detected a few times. The CDR3 sequence is CASSITGTPNSPLHF. The DNA of the CDR3 is TGTGCCAGCAGTATAACCGGGACACCGAATTCACCCCTCCACTTT. The chain is built from TRBV12-3 or TRBV12-4 and TRBJ1-6, with TRBD1 as a possible D gene (6 bases). The ends were cut back, 5 bases at V and 7 bases at J, with 15 bases in the middle. CDR3 length equals 15 residues.